The clone carrying this TCR beta chain was seen more than once but under ten times. The antigen is not known. The record originates from a study of T cells after yellow fever vaccination. Study-wide points: It was a weaker secondary response, yet one that peaked faster, at day 5 versus 15. Clones from primary vaccination mostly reappeared after the booster (96% CD4, 88% CD8).

UMIs were added to TCR cDNA along with a universal primer site when it was made by 5'RACE template switching. TCRdb passed the 5' RACE reads through MiXCR, listing each CDR3 protein once. This sample carries roughly 500,000 distinct CDR3 sequences, approximately 21% of them seen once, and the ten largest clones take around 15%. The TCR was taken from a man under 40 who received the YFV17D yellow fever vaccine. This sample comprised PBMCs, obtained 15 days after the yellow fever booster vaccination.

CDR3 bases: TGTGCTAGAGACCAAGCAGGGAGTGGCTACACCTTC. Translation gives CARDQAGSGYTF. The genes are TRBV12-5 and TRBJ1-2; possible D gene TRBD1, 5 bases. The germline CDR1 and CDR2 sequences are LGHNT and FRNRAP. V lost 9 bases to trimming and J lost 7 bases, with 15 bases between them. This CDR3 is 12 amino acids long. Full variable domain (remainder filled in from reference TRBV12-5 and TRBJ1-2): DARVTQTPRHKVTEMGQEVTMRCQPILGHNTVFWYRQTMMQGLELLAYFRNRAPLDDSGMPKDRFSAEMPDATLATLKIQPSEPRDSAVYFCARDQAGSGYTFGSGTRLTVV.